This TCR beta chain was captured in a study of T cells after yellow fever vaccination. Study in general: Low-cell-number fractions were prepared with SMART-Seq v4 Ultra Low Input.

In its sample, this clonotype was seen many times. Its antigen remains unidentified. V shed 3 bases and J shed 2 bases, with 15 bases lying between them. The CDR3 loop spans 16 amino acids. Germline lookup yields CDR1 MGHDK and CDR2 SYGVNS. From the 5' RACE reads, TCRdb called clonotypes with MiXCR, one entry per CDR3 protein. Of some 29,000 distinct CDR3 sequences in the sample, 5% were seen once. Findings and caveats of the study: Clonotypes shared by both compartments, CD4 and CD8, made up a small share. High-abundance clonotypes from the bulk population could contaminate FACS-sorted repertoires. The booster response re-showed most primary clones: around 97% CD4, around 90% CD8.

This receptor was taken from a man younger than 45 who received the YFV17D yellow fever vaccine. The specimen was CD8+ T cells sorted from PBMCs, collected 10 days after the yellow fever booster vaccination. The chain couples TRBV25-1 to TRBJ2-3; D is perhaps TRBD2 (6 bases). In nucleotides, the CDR3 is TGTGCCAGCAGTGATTACGTGCGGGGCTACACAGATACGCAGTATTTT. It specifies CASSDYVRGYTDTQYF.